This T cell receptor beta chain was recorded in a study of T cell responses to AZD1222 COVID-19 vaccine. Study findings and constraints: Distributed over spike, vaccine-associated CD4 TCRs predominated at 160-218 and 743-854. Spike-specific TCR breadth and depth went up after people got two AZD1222 doses. In a largely white British group with more females than males, clonal diversity was possibly underestimated. Just a handful of AZD1222 recipients were seropositive at baseline.

The CDR3 spans 14 residues. The germline V gene has CDR1 MNHEY and CDR2 SVGAGI. Trimming cost V 8 bases and J 5 bases; bases outside gene matches: 7. Concerning this clone itself: Antigen unknown.

The data were produced by immunoSEQ multiplex PCR, yet TCRdb's version contains in-frame clones alone and is incomplete. Counted here are 140,000 or so clones, about 82% occurring once; the ten biggest clones make up around 5.1%. J is TRBJ1-4 and V is TRBV6-5, with TRBD1 matching 8 bases. The TCR sequence derives from an adult who received the AZD1222 COVID-19 vaccine. The source was peripheral blood, collected 28 days after the second AZD1222 dose. The CDR3: CASRTGRSNEKLFF. The CDR3 coding sequence is TGTGCCAGCCGGACAGGGCGATCAAATGAAAAACTGTTTTTT.